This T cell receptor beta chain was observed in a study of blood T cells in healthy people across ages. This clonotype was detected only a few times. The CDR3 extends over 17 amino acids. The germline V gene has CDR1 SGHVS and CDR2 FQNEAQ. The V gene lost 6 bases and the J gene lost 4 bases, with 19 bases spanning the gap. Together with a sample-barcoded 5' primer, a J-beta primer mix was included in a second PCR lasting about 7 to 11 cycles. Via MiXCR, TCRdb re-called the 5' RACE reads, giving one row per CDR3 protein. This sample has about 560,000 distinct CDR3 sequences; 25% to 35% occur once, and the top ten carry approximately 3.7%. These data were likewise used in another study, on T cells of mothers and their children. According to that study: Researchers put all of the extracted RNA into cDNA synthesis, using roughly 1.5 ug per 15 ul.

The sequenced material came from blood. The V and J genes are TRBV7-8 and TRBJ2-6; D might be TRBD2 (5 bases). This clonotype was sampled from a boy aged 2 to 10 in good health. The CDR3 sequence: CASSIRAERAGANVLTF. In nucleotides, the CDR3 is TGTGCCAGCAGTATCCGGGCCGAGAGGGCCGGGGCCAACGTCCTGACTTTC.